The text below deals with one TCR beta chain. Original data processing: Scientists estimated how many nucleated cells there were by amplifying reference gene primers. The data were produced by immunoSEQ multiplex PCR, yet TCRdb's version contains in-frame clones alone and is incomplete. V, J and clone size are those of that table, while D and trimming were read from the DNA. Of about 190,000 clones in the sample, about nine tenths were seen once. This entry is derived from a study of blood T cell repertoires in COVID-19. About the research overall: Material from acute and convalescent COVID-19 was sourced from the United States, Italy and Spain.

This CDR3 is built from 16 residues. V lost 3 bases to trimming and J lost 6 bases, with 21 bases between them. Per germline, CDR1 KGHSH and CDR2 LQKENI. This receptor was obtained from a middle-aged man with acute or convalescent COVID-19. The source material was peripheral blood. The V and J genes are TRBV18 and TRBJ2-7; D is possibly TRBD2 (5 bases). CDR3 sequence reads: CASSPLDAAGQTEQYF. The CDR3 DNA reads as TGTGCCAGCTCACCCTTGGACGCGGCGGGCCAGACCGAGCAGTACTTC. Drawing the rest from reference TRBV18 and TRBJ2-7, the complete variable domain is NAGVMQNPRHLVRRRGQEARLRCSPMKGHSHVYWYRQLPEEGLKFMVYLQKENIIDESGMPKERFSAEFPKEGPSILRIQQVVRGDSAAYFCASSPLDAAGQTEQYFGPGTRLTVT.